This T cell receptor (beta chain) was captured by sequencing in a study of T cell responses to AZD1222 COVID-19 vaccine. Study-wide background: Second-dose recipients at about 4 or about 12 weeks were treated as one pooled group. Study-wide results and limits: No day 14 peak samples; only post-peak repertoires were characterized.

Germline V lookup: CDR1 LGHNA, CDR2 YSLEER. V shed 4 bases, J shed 9 bases, and the junction held 10 bases outside the gene matches. This CDR3 contains 16 residues. Assay used: immunoSEQ multiplex PCR; TCRdb lists only in-frame clones, some missing. Seen here are 90,000 to 100,000 clones, around nine tenths observed once, and the top ten hold under 3.5%. This clone showed up just a few times. The antigen is not known. This sequence joins TRBV4-3 and TRBJ1-6; 9 bases agree with TRBD1. Specimen: peripheral blood, collected on day 0 of AZD1222 vaccination. The receptor comes from an adult in good health. CDR3 nucleotides: TGCGCCAGCAGCCCATCACGGGACAGGGAGTCTTCACCCCTCCACTTT. Amino acids: CASSPSRDRESSPLHF.